This is a list of T cell receptor beta chains from one sample in a study of T cell responses to AZD1222 COVID-19 vaccine. Produced via immunoSEQ multiplex PCR; TCRdb's table is partial and in-frame only. The table includes around 88,000 clones, 86% detected once. Here the sequenced sample was peripheral blood, taken on day 0 of AZD1222 vaccination. The source of these receptors is an adult in good health. Both conserved end residues are part of each CDR3. Fields, in order: D gene, J gene, clone size, V gene, CDR3 protein, CDR3 DNA. D genes are given only for firm matches. Size tells how often a clone was seen (once, few, many) or the class of an expanded clone, and some rows leave it out.

d_call: NA; j_call: TRBJ2-3; clone_size: NA; v_call: TRBV7-3; cdr3_aa: CASSLLGLTDTQYF; cdr3_nt: TGTGCCAGCAGCTTATTAGGGTTAACAGATACGCAGTATTTT
d_call: NA; j_call: TRBJ2-1; clone_size: NA; v_call: TRBV12-5; cdr3_aa: CASGLVMSEQFF; cdr3_nt: TGTGCTAGTGGTTTGGTAATGTCCGAGCAGTTCTTC
d_call: TRBD1; j_call: TRBJ2-6; clone_size: NA; v_call: TRBV5-5; cdr3_aa: CASKGTGNSGANVLTF; cdr3_nt: TGTGCCAGCAAAGGGACAGGGAACTCTGGGGCCAACGTCCTGACTTTC
d_call: TRBD2; j_call: TRBJ2-1; clone_size: NA; v_call: TRBV27; cdr3_aa: CASSLVLAGQRNEQFF; cdr3_nt: TGTGCCAGCAGTTTAGTCCTAGCGGGGCAGCGGAATGAGCAGTTCTTC
d_call: NA; j_call: TRBJ1-2; clone_size: once; v_call: TRBV28; cdr3_aa: CASSLVSSGYTF; cdr3_nt: TGTGCCAGCAGTTTAGTCAGTTCTGGCTACACCTTC
d_call: TRBD1; j_call: TRBJ1-2; clone_size: once; v_call: TRBV7-3; cdr3_aa: CASSSSGTVYGYTF; cdr3_nt: TGTGCCAGCAGCTCGAGCGGGACAGTGTATGGCTACACCTTC
d_call: NA; j_call: TRBJ1-6; clone_size: NA; v_call: TRBV6-2/TRBV6-3; cdr3_aa: CASSYRENSPLHF; cdr3_nt: TGTGCCAGCAGTTACAGGGAAAATTCACCCCTCCACTTT
d_call: NA; j_call: TRBJ2-1; clone_size: few; v_call: TRBV30; cdr3_aa: CAWSVRSSVRHEQFF; cdr3_nt: TGTGCCTGGAGTGTAAGGTCCTCAGTGAGGCATGAGCAGTTCTTC
d_call: NA; j_call: TRBJ2-5; clone_size: few; v_call: TRBV14; cdr3_aa: CASSQQTRETQYF; cdr3_nt: TGTGCCAGCAGCCAACAAACAAGAGAGACCCAGTACTTC
d_call: NA; j_call: TRBJ1-5; clone_size: once; v_call: TRBV28; cdr3_aa: CASRQNSNQPQHF; cdr3_nt: TGTGCCAGCAGACAGAATAGCAATCAGCCCCAGCATTTT
d_call: TRBD1; j_call: TRBJ1-5; clone_size: NA; v_call: TRBV10-2; cdr3_aa: CASSESGTGGNQPQHF; cdr3_nt: TGCGCCAGCAGTGAGTCGGGGACAGGTGGGAATCAGCCCCAGCATTTT
d_call: NA; j_call: TRBJ2-2; clone_size: NA; v_call: TRBV9; cdr3_aa: CASSVGADNTGELFF; cdr3_nt: TGTGCCAGCAGCGTAGGAGCGGACAACACCGGGGAGCTGTTTTTT
d_call: TRBD2; j_call: TRBJ2-7; clone_size: NA; v_call: TRBV3-1/TRBV3-2; cdr3_aa: CASSQGLAGAIYEQYF; cdr3_nt: TGTGCCAGCAGCCAAGGGCTAGCGGGGGCAATCTACGAGCAGTACTTC
d_call: NA; j_call: TRBJ1-2; clone_size: NA; v_call: TRBV10-3; cdr3_aa: CAMKPDPNYGYTF; cdr3_nt: TGTGCCATGAAACCGGATCCTAACTATGGCTACACCTTC
d_call: NA; j_call: TRBJ1-5; clone_size: NA; v_call: TRBV28; cdr3_aa: CASTEARTVSNQPQHF; cdr3_nt: TGTGCCAGCACCGAAGCCCGGACGGTTAGCAATCAGCCCCAGCATTTT
d_call: NA; j_call: TRBJ2-1; clone_size: NA; v_call: TRBV7-2; cdr3_aa: CASSLYYPRSEQFF; cdr3_nt: TGTGCCAGCAGCTTATACTATCCACGAAGTGAGCAGTTCTTC
d_call: TRBD2; j_call: TRBJ2-3; clone_size: once; v_call: TRBV3-1/TRBV3-2; cdr3_aa: CASSQVARGGIDTQYF; cdr3_nt: TGTGCCAGCAGCCAAGTTGCTCGGGGGGGGATAGATACGCAGTATTTT
d_call: NA; j_call: TRBJ1-6; clone_size: NA; v_call: TRBV6-5; cdr3_aa: CASQRRGTYNSPLHF; cdr3_nt: TGTGCCAGTCAGAGAAGGGGTACATATAATTCACCCCTCCACTTT
d_call: NA; j_call: TRBJ1-5; clone_size: NA; v_call: TRBV19; cdr3_aa: CASSIQSLTTGRQPQHF; cdr3_nt: TGTGCCAGTAGTATCCAGTCCTTGACTACCGGTAGACAGCCCCAGCATTTT
d_call: NA; j_call: TRBJ1-4; clone_size: NA; v_call: TRBV11-1; cdr3_aa: CASSLKPANEKLFF; cdr3_nt: TGTGCCAGCAGCTTAAAACCCGCTAATGAAAAACTGTTTTTT
d_call: NA; j_call: TRBJ1-5; clone_size: NA; v_call: TRBV7-9; cdr3_aa: CASSIEGGNQPQHF; cdr3_nt: TGTGCCAGCAGCATAGAGGGGGGCAATCAGCCCCAGCATTTT
d_call: NA; j_call: TRBJ1-6; clone_size: NA; v_call: TRBV19; cdr3_aa: CASSEAGNNSPLHF; cdr3_nt: TGTGCCAGTAGCGAAGCGGGGAATAATTCACCCCTCCACTTT
d_call: NA; j_call: TRBJ2-2; clone_size: NA; v_call: TRBV6-5; cdr3_aa: CASRKVVGTGELFF; cdr3_nt: TGTGCCAGCAGGAAGGTTGTGGGGACCGGGGAGCTGTTTTTT
d_call: TRBD1; j_call: TRBJ1-1; clone_size: NA; v_call: TRBV5-1; cdr3_aa: CASSARDRGTEAFF; cdr3_nt: TGCGCCAGCAGCGCACGGGACAGGGGTACTGAAGCTTTCTTT
d_call: TRBD1; j_call: TRBJ1-2; clone_size: NA; v_call: TRBV3-1/TRBV3-2; cdr3_aa: CASSQADRGRGYTF; cdr3_nt: TGTGCCAGCAGCCAAGCCGACAGGGGAAGAGGCTACACCTTC
d_call: TRBD1; j_call: TRBJ1-6; clone_size: NA; v_call: TRBV19; cdr3_aa: CASASGGYSPLHF; cdr3_nt: TGTGCCAGCGCCTCAGGGGGCTATTCACCCCTCCACTTT
d_call: NA; j_call: TRBJ2-4; clone_size: NA; v_call: TRBV28; cdr3_aa: CASSDGAKNIQYF; cdr3_nt: TGTGCCAGCAGTGATGGAGCCAAAAACATTCAGTACTTC
d_call: TRBD2; j_call: TRBJ2-5; clone_size: NA; v_call: TRBV6-1; cdr3_aa: CASSEPSGSGETQYF; cdr3_nt: TGTGCCAGCAGTGAACCTAGCGGGAGTGGGGAGACCCAGTACTTC
d_call: TRBD2; j_call: TRBJ2-1; clone_size: NA; v_call: TRBV11-2; cdr3_aa: CASSLVSATSGIEQFF; cdr3_nt: TGTGCCAGCAGCTTAGTTTCTGCGACTAGCGGGATTGAGCAGTTCTTC
d_call: NA; j_call: TRBJ2-1; clone_size: NA; v_call: TRBV2; cdr3_aa: CASMGFNEQFF; cdr3_nt: TGTGCCAGCATGGGATTCAATGAGCAGTTCTTC
d_call: NA; j_call: TRBJ2-5; clone_size: NA; v_call: TRBV7-3; cdr3_aa: CASSSTGGGETQYF; cdr3_nt: TGTGCCAGCAGCTCGACAGGAGGAGGAGAGACCCAGTACTTC
d_call: NA; j_call: TRBJ1-1; clone_size: NA; v_call: TRBV10-3; cdr3_aa: CAIKAQAVNTEAFF; cdr3_nt: TGTGCCATCAAAGCCCAGGCCGTGAACACTGAAGCTTTCTTT
d_call: NA; j_call: TRBJ2-1; clone_size: once; v_call: TRBV10-1; cdr3_aa: CASSEGTRIGNEQFF; cdr3_nt: TGCGCCAGCAGTGAAGGGACAAGGATAGGTAATGAGCAGTTCTTC
d_call: TRBD2; j_call: TRBJ2-1; clone_size: NA; v_call: TRBV28; cdr3_aa: CASRYSRISLSGDEQFF; cdr3_nt: TGTGCCAGCCGATATAGTAGAATCTCCTTAAGCGGGGATGAGCAGTTCTTC
d_call: NA; j_call: TRBJ2-7; clone_size: few; v_call: TRBV29-1; cdr3_aa: CSGANTYEQYF; cdr3_nt: TGCAGCGGTGCAAACACCTACGAGCAGTACTTC
d_call: NA; j_call: TRBJ1-4; clone_size: NA; v_call: TRBV6-6; cdr3_aa: CASSSPGAWGEGLFF; cdr3_nt: TGTGCCAGCAGTTCTCCGGGAGCATGGGGAGAGGGGCTGTTTTTT
d_call: NA; j_call: TRBJ2-3; clone_size: NA; v_call: TRBV5-4; cdr3_aa: CASSIDSTTDTQYF; cdr3_nt: TGTGCCAGCAGCATCGACAGTACCACAGATACGCAGTATTTT
d_call: TRBD1; j_call: TRBJ1-6; clone_size: NA; v_call: TRBV7-3; cdr3_aa: CASSSDRGNSPLHF; cdr3_nt: TGTGCCAGCAGCTCTGACAGGGGTAATTCACCCCTCCACTTT
d_call: NA; j_call: TRBJ2-4; clone_size: NA; v_call: TRBV9; cdr3_aa: CASSVDLAKNIQYF; cdr3_nt: TGTGCCAGCAGCGTAGATCTAGCCAAAAACATTCAGTACTTC
d_call: TRBD1; j_call: TRBJ2-5; clone_size: NA; v_call: TRBV5-1; cdr3_aa: CASSGGQVQETQYF; cdr3_nt: TGCGCCAGCAGCGGAGGACAGGTACAAGAGACCCAGTACTTC
d_call: NA; j_call: TRBJ1-1; clone_size: NA; v_call: TRBV28; cdr3_aa: CASSPLGQTNTEAFF; cdr3_nt: TGTGCCAGCAGTCCCCTTGGACAGACCAACACTGAAGCTTTCTTT
d_call: TRBD1; j_call: TRBJ1-2; clone_size: NA; v_call: TRBV5-1; cdr3_aa: CASTLIPGTADGYTF; cdr3_nt: TGCGCCAGTACCCTGATTCCCGGGACAGCAGATGGCTACACCTTC
d_call: NA; j_call: TRBJ1-4; clone_size: NA; v_call: TRBV6-5; cdr3_aa: CASSYLAGGEKLFF; cdr3_nt: TGTGCCAGCAGTTACCTGGCAGGTGGCGAAAAACTGTTTTTT
d_call: TRBD1; j_call: TRBJ2-2; clone_size: few; v_call: TRBV28; cdr3_aa: CASSRRPGQRYTGELFF; cdr3_nt: TGTGCCAGCAGCCGAAGGCCGGGACAGCGATACACCGGGGAGCTGTTTTTT
d_call: TRBD1; j_call: TRBJ1-6; clone_size: NA; v_call: TRBV13; cdr3_aa: CASRGQGSYNSPLHF; cdr3_nt: TGTGCCAGCAGGGGACAGGGCTCCTATAATTCACCCCTCCACTTT
d_call: TRBD1; j_call: TRBJ1-1; clone_size: NA; v_call: TRBV30; cdr3_aa: CAWSVGTGLNTEAFF; cdr3_nt: TGTGCCTGGAGTGTTGGGACAGGGTTGAACACTGAAGCTTTCTTT
d_call: NA; j_call: TRBJ2-1; clone_size: NA; v_call: TRBV11-2; cdr3_aa: CASSLALNEQFF; cdr3_nt: TGTGCCAGCAGCTTAGCCCTCAATGAGCAGTTCTTC
d_call: TRBD2; j_call: TRBJ2-7; clone_size: NA; v_call: TRBV7-6; cdr3_aa: CASSLAGGEQYF; cdr3_nt: TGTGCCAGCAGCTTAGCGGGGGGGGAGCAGTACTTC
d_call: TRBD1; j_call: TRBJ1-2; clone_size: NA; v_call: TRBV11-2; cdr3_aa: CASSPSGQGSYGYTF; cdr3_nt: TGTGCCAGCAGCCCTTCGGGACAGGGGTCCTATGGCTACACCTTC
d_call: NA; j_call: TRBJ2-5; clone_size: NA; v_call: TRBV3-1/TRBV3-2; cdr3_aa: CASSPSGGAIQETQYF; cdr3_nt: TGTGCCAGCAGCCCTAGTGGGGGAGCTATACAAGAGACCCAGTACTTC
d_call: NA; j_call: TRBJ2-3; clone_size: NA; v_call: TRBV5-1; cdr3_aa: CASSSSRGAVGTDTQYF; cdr3_nt: TGCGCCAGCAGCTCCTCCCGGGGGGCGGTGGGCACAGATACGCAGTATTTT
d_call: NA; j_call: TRBJ1-2; clone_size: NA; v_call: TRBV12-3/TRBV12-4; cdr3_aa: CASRQTAYGYTF; cdr3_nt: TGTGCCAGCAGACAAACAGCCTATGGCTACACCTTC
d_call: NA; j_call: TRBJ2-1; clone_size: NA; v_call: TRBV6-4; cdr3_aa: CASSLTRLYNEQFF; cdr3_nt: TGTGCCAGCAGCCTTACTAGACTCTATAATGAGCAGTTCTTC